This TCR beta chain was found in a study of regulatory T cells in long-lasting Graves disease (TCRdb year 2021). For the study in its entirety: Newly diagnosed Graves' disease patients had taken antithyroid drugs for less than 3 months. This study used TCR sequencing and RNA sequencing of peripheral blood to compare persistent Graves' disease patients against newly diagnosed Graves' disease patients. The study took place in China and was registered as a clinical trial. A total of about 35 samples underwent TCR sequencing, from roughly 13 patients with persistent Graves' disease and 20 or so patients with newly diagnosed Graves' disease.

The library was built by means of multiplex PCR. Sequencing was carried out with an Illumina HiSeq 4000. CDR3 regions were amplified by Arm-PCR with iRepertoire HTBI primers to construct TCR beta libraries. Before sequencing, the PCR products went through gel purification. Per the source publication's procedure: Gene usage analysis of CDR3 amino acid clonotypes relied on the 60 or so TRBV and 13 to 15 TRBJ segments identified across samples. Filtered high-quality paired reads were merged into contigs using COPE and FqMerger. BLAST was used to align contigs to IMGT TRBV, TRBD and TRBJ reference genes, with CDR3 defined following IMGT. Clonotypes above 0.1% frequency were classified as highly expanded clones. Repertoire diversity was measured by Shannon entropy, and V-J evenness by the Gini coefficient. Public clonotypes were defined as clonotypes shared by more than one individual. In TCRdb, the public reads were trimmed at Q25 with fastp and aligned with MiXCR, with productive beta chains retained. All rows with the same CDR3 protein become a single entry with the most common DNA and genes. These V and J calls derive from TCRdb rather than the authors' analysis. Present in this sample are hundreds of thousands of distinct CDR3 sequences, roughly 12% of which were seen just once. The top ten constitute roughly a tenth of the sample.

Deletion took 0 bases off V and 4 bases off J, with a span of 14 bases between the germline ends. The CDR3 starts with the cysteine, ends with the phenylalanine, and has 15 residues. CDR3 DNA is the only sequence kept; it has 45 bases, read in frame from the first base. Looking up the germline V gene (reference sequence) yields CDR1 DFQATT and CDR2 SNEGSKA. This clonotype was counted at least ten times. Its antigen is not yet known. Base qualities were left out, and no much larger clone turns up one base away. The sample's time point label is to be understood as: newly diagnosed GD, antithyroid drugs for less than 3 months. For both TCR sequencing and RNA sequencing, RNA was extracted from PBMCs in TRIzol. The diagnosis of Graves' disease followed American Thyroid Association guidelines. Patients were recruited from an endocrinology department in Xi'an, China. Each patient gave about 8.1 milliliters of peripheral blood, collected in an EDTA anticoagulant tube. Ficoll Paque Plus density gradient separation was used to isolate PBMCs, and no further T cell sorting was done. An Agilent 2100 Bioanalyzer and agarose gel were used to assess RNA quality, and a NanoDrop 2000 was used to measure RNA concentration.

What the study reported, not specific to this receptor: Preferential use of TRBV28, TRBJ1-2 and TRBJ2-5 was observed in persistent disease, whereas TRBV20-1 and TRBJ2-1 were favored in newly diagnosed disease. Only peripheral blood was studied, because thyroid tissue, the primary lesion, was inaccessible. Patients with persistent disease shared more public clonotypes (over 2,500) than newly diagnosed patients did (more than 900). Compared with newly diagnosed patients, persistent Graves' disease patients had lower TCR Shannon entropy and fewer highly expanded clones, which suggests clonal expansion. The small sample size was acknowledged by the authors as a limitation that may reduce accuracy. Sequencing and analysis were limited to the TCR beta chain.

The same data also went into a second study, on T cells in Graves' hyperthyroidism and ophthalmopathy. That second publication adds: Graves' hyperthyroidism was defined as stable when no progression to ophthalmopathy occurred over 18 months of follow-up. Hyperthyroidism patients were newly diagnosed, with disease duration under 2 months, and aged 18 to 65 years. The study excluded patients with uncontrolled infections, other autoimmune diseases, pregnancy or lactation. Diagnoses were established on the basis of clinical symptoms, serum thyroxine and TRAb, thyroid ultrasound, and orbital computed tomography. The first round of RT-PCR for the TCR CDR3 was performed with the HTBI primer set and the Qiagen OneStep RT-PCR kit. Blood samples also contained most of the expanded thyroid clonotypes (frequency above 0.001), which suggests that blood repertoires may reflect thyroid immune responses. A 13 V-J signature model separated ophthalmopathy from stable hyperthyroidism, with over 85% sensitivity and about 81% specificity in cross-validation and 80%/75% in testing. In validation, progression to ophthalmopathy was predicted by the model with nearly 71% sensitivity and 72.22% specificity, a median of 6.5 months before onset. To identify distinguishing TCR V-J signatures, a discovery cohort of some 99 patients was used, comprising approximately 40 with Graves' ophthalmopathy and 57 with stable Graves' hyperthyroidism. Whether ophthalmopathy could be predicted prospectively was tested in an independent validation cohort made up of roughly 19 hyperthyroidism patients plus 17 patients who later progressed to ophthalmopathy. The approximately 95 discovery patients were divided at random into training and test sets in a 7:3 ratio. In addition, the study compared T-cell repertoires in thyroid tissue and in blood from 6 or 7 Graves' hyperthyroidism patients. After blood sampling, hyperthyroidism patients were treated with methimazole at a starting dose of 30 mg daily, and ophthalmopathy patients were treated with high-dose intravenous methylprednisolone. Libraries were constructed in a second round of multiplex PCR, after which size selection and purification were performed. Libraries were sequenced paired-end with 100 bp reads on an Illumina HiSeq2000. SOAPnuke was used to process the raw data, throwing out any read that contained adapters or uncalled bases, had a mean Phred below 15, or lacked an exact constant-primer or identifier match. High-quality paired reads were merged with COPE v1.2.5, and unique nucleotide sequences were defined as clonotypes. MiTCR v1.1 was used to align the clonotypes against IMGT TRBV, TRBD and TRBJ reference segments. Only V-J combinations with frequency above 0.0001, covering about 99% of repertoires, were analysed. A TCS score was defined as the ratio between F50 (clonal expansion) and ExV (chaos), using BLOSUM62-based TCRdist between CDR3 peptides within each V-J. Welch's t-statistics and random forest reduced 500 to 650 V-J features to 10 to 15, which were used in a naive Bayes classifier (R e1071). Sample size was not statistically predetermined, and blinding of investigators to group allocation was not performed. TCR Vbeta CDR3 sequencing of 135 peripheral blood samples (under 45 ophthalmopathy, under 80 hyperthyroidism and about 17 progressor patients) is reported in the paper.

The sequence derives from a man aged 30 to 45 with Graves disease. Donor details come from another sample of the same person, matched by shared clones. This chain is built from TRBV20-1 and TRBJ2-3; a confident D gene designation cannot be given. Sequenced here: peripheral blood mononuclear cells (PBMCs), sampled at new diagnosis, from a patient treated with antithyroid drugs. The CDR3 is CSARDRLTWADTQYF. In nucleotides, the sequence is TGCAGTGCTAGAGATCGACTTACTTGGGCAGATACGCAGTATTTT.